This T cell receptor (beta chain) was obtained from a study of blood T cell repertoires in COVID-19 (dated by TCRdb to 2020 to 2022). At the level of the whole study: The collaborator samples originated in the United States, Italy and Spain and spanned the acute and convalescent phases of COVID-19. The repertoires were made available in a free public database intended to serve as a resource for research on the immune response to SARS-CoV-2. The prospective study material was composed of cDNA or gDNA derived from T cells, B-cell-depleted T cells, or PBMCs. Samples came from the ongoing ImmuneRACE study (first 160 participants) plus 1,254 subjects from 6 global collaborators. Nearly every sample came with metadata listing a de-identified subject ID, COVID-19 status, age in years and sex. Where available, HLA class I and class II types were taken from metadata supplied by the sample provider and were not determined by assay-based typing. Subjects who had been exposed to COVID-19, were actively infected with it, or had recovered from it provided the deeply sampled blood TCRbeta repertoires that made up the dataset.

The study at large found these results: Clinical and demographic metadata were provided uncurated, with the amount varying by source and participant.

TCRbeta CDR3 regions were amplified from genomic DNA using the immunoSEQ Assay, a bias-controlled multiplex PCR. In the authors' own workflow: Within the assay, amplification of reference gene primers was used to estimate how many nucleated cells each sample contained. To quantify the absolute abundance of each unique TCRbeta CDR3 rearrangement, sequence reads were collapsed and filtered. For each sample, productive Simpson clonality was calculated by taking the square root of Simpson's diversity index across productive rearrangements. What TCRdb holds here is the immuneACCESS table cut down to in-frame rearrangements. Part of the clones is not present; checked against another copy, under half of the missing clones reflect an unresolved V gene, and the others are unexplained. V, J and clone size derive from that table, while D and trimming were established from the DNA sequence. Present in this sample are some 270,000 clones, 80% to 90% of which were seen just once. More than 0.75% of the sample lies in the top ten.

The CDR3 numbers 15 residues from cysteine through phenylalanine. Just CDR3 DNA is preserved here, 45 bases in frame from base 1. Trimmed from V: 5 bases; trimmed from J: 3 bases; junction bases lacking a gene match: 7. CDR1 and CDR2 are read off the germline V gene (reference sequence) as SEHNR and FQNEAQ. This clone showed up just once. Its target antigen remains unknown. No clone much larger than this one lies a single base away; base qualities are absent. Whole blood was collected in K2EDTA tubes by collaborating institutions according to the institutions' own protocols. Collaborator samples were shipped for TCRbeta analysis as frozen whole blood, isolated PBMCs, or DNA extracted from either sample type.

Sequenced input: peripheral blood. The receptor comes from a man younger than 40 with acute or convalescent COVID-19. Recombination connected TRBV7-9 to TRBJ2-4, with 7 bases aligning to TRBD1. The DNA is TGTGCCAGCAGCCTAACCCGGGACAGCAAAAACATTCAGTACTTC. It codes for CASSLTRDSKNIQYF.